This T cell receptor beta chain was sequenced in a study of blood T cell repertoires in COVID-19. Whole-study context: Acute and convalescent COVID-19 specimens originated in the United States, Italy and Spain. Sources were T cells, B-cell-depleted T cells, or PBMCs; the material itself was cDNA or gDNA.

CDR3 size: 16 residues. Per germline, CDR1 LNHDA and CDR2 SQIVND (reference sequence). V gave up 5 bases and J gave up 7 bases; unmatched junction bases: 13. Authors' data handling: Reference gene primer amplification in the assay estimated nucleated cell counts. The method was immunoSEQ multiplex PCR; TCRdb's version includes in-frame clones alone and lacks a portion of them. The V and J calls and clone size were taken over from that table, and D and trimming were inferred from the DNA. The data contain tens of thousands of clones, roughly nine tenths of them singletons. The source material was peripheral blood. The V call is TRBV19, the J call TRBJ1-1; 10 bases agree with TRBD1. This clonotype was sampled from a man aged 55 to 70 with active COVID-19. CDR3 DNA sequence: TGTGCCAGTAGTGAGGGACAGGGGCGCGTGTTTGGTGAAGCTTTCTTT. Protein sequence: CASSEGQGRVFGEAFF.